A single sample is the source of the 27 T cell receptor beta chains below, sequenced in a study of brain metastases from non-small cell lung cancer. Only in-frame clones appear in the TCRdb table, and some are missing; sequencing was by immunoSEQ multiplex PCR. The sample yields several thousand clones, 80% to 90% seen once. Sequenced sample: primary lung tumor tissue. The source is a donor aged 40 or over with non-small cell lung cancer.

The rearrangement joins TRBV2 to TRBJ2-3; 9 bases agree with TRBD1. The CDR3 covers 15 residues. Germline trimming cut 7 bases from V and 3 bases from J; bases unmatched to any gene: 8. Germline assignment: CDR1 SNHLY and CDR2 FYNNEI. The CDR3 is CASTPGQGLTDTQYF. The CDR3 DNA sequence: TGTGCCAGCACTCCGGGACAGGGCCTGACAGATACGCAGTATTTT.

Concerning this clone itself: One end of the junction fails to match germline, which may point to a read error. This chain uses TRBV11-3 with TRBJ2-2; D is perhaps TRBD2 (5 bases). The CDR3 has 14 residues. Germline V gene sequence: CDR1 SGHNT, CDR2 YENEEA. The CDR3 reads CASSLDYAFWGAVF. Here the CDR3 DNA reads TGTGCCAGCAGCTTAGATTACGCCTTTTGGGGAGCTGTTTTT.

This clone is large in the sample. This rearrangement joins TRBV6-2 or TRBV6-3 to TRBJ2-3, with TRBD2 as a possible D gene (6 bases). The CDR3 length is 14 residues. The V gene's germline CDR1 is MNHEY and CDR2 SVGEGT. Trimming cost V 2 bases and J 3 bases, with 9 bases left between them. CDR3 in amino acids: CASSYVEGTDTQYF. The CDR3 DNA reads TGTGCCAGCAGTTACGTGGAGGGAACAGATACGCAGTATTTT.

The V gene is TRBV28, the J gene TRBJ1-5; D remains ambiguous. The CDR3 is made up of 14 amino acids. V gave up 2 bases and J gave up 5 bases, with 10 bases separating them. Per the germline V gene, CDR1 is MDHEN and CDR2 is SYDVKM. The DNA for the CDR3 is TGTGCCAGCAGTTTAGCGGGTAACCATCAGCCCCAGCATTTT. As protein: CASSLAGNHQPQHF.

This chain's CDR3 is CASSPSMAGSTDTQYF. In DNA, the CDR3 is TGTGCCAGCAGTCCGTCGATGGCGGGGAGCACAGATACGCAGTATTTT. The V and J genes are TRBV6-6 and TRBJ2-3; D is possibly TRBD2 (6 bases). Germline lookup yields CDR1 MNHNY and CDR2 SVGAGI (reference sequence). V lost 5 bases and J 0 bases, leaving 15 bases between the germline ends. CDR3 length equals 16 residues.

The gene calls are TRBV11-3 and TRBJ2-1; no firm D call. The CDR3 totals 13 residues. V was shortened by 0 bases and J by 10 bases, with 10 bases between the two germline ends. CDR1 is SGHNT and CDR2 is YENEEA in the germline V gene. CDR3 in DNA: TGTGCCAGCAGCTTAGATGAGGAAGGGGAGCAGTTCTTC. It yields the protein CASSLDEEGEQFF.

This clone has just one count. The chain couples TRBV21-1 to TRBJ2-2; the table calls TRBD2, which could not be checked here. TRBV21-1 is a pseudogene. The CDR3 totals 12 residues. The CDR3 sequence is CASTNYTGELFF. CDR3 nucleotides: TGTGCCAGCACAAACTACACCGGGGAGCTGTTTTTT.

The V and J genes are TRBV18 and TRBJ1-1; D not certain. The CDR3 has 15 residues. Trimming took off 4 bases at V and 1 base at J, with 13 bases between the two ends. Germline V gene lookup returns CDR1 KGHSH and CDR2 LQKENI. CDR3 loop: CASSRMEGWNTEAFF. In nucleotides, the CDR3 is TGTGCCAGCTCACGAATGGAGGGATGGAACACTGAAGCTTTCTTT.

The chain has TRBV4-2 and TRBJ2-7; 8 bases match TRBD2. CDR1 LGHNA and CDR2 YNFKEQ come from the germline V gene. The CDR3 contains 16 residues. With 1 base clipped from V and 5 bases from J, the junction kept 10 bases outside the gene matches. The chain's CDR3 is CASSQGTSQILDEQYF. For the CDR3, the DNA is TGTGCCAGCAGCCAAGGGACTAGCCAGATACTCGACGAGCAGTACTTC.

The chain carries TRBV29-1 and TRBJ2-3; 11 nucleotides agree with TRBD2. The length of the CDR3 is 15 residues. V lost 6 bases and J lost 4; bases outside the gene matches: 9. The germline CDR1 and CDR2 sequences are SQVTM and ANQGSEA. This CDR3 reads CSVPPDSGRADTQYF. The CDR3 DNA is TGCAGCGTCCCGCCGGATAGCGGGAGGGCAGATACGCAGTATTTT.

The chain combines TRBV2 with TRBJ2-5; maybe TRBD2 (5 bases). Germline loops: CDR1 SNHLY, CDR2 FYNNEI. V shed 5 bases and J shed 4 bases, with 11 bases lying between them. CDR3 size: 13 residues. CDR3 sequence reads: CASSRGFRETQYF. CDR3 nucleotides: TGTGCCAGCAGTCGGGGATTTAGAGAGACCCAGTACTTC.

The chain links TRBV5-8 to TRBJ1-3, with a weak D call TRBD1 (6 bases). This CDR3 is 16 amino acids long. CDR1 and CDR2 from the germline V gene are SGHTS and YDEGEE. Trimming left V 4 bases short and J 0 bases short, with 14 bases between. The CDR3 DNA follows: TGTGCCAGCAGCCGTAGACAGGTCATCTCTGGAAACACCATATATTTT. Protein sequence: CASSRRQVISGNTIYF.

This clone was seen only a few times. The chain joins TRBV3-1 (or the pseudogene TRBV3-2) to TRBJ2-5, with D hard to call. The germline gives CDR1 LGHDT, CDR2 YNNKEL (reference sequence). The CDR3 is 15 amino acids. Trimming stripped 1 base from V and 3 bases from J, with 12 bases between. In nucleotides, the CDR3 is TGTGCCAGCAGCCAAGTGAGGATTACCGAAGAGACCCAGTACTTC. This gives the protein CASSQVRITEETQYF.

This chain uses TRBV10-2 with TRBJ2-1, with D unclear. Germline values: CDR1 WSHSY, CDR2 SAAADI. The CDR3 has 14 residues. The V gene lost 0 bases and the J gene lost 7 bases, with 10 bases spanning the gap. The CDR3 nucleotides are TGCGCCAGCAGTGAGTCTTGGCAACGGAATGAGCAGTTCTTC. Its translation: CASSESWQRNEQFF.

The chain joins TRBV19 to TRBJ1-1, with 11 bases lining up with TRBD1. Trimming removed 5 bases from V and 3 bases from J; junction bases left unmatched: 5. The germline V gene encodes CDR1 LNHDA and CDR2 SQIVND (reference sequence). There are 15 residues in the CDR3. CDR3 sequence reads: CASSSPGQGDTEAFF. CDR3 sequence (DNA): TGTGCCAGTAGTTCCCCGGGACAGGGGGACACTGAAGCTTTCTTT.

The V call is TRBV6-6, the J call TRBJ2-2; 8 nucleotides match TRBD1. Germline lookup yields CDR1 MNHNY and CDR2 SVGAGI (reference sequence). Germline trimming cut 6 bases from V and 6 bases from J; bases unmatched to any gene: 9. This CDR3 is 15 amino acids long. The CDR3 DNA reads TGTGCCAGCAGAACTGGGGACAGGCTAGCCGGGGAGCTGTTTTTT. It translates to CASRTGDRLAGELFF.

In the case of this clone: This clone may be a read error of a much larger clone one base away. Additional DNA sequences in this sample encode the identical CDR3. The V gene is TRBV4-3, the J gene TRBJ2-7, with 8 bases aligning to TRBD2. This CDR3 has 14 amino acids. The germline V gene has CDR1 LGHNA and CDR2 YSLEER. The CDR3 nucleotides read TGCGCCAGCAGCCAAGGGACTAGCTTCCACGAGCAGTACTTT. Translating gives CASSQGTSFHEQYF.

This clone was seen more than once but under ten times. Other DNA sequences from this sample encode an identical CDR3 as well. The chain has TRBV6-5 and TRBJ1-5; 8 bases line up with TRBD1. Losses at the gene ends were 6 bases for V and 2 bases for J; bases not matched to a gene: 6. The germline V gene has CDR1 MNHEY and CDR2 SVGAGI. The CDR3 is made up of 15 amino acids. The CDR3 region has the DNA TGTGCCAGCAGCACCTCGACAGGGGGCAATCAGCCCCAGCATTTT. This encodes CASSTSTGGNQPQHF.

As to this clone: Other DNA sequences in this sample translate to the same CDR3. The V call is TRBV7-8, the J call TRBJ2-1, with TRBD2 identical over 9 bases. The CDR3 extends over 19 amino acids. The V gene's germline CDR1 is SGHVS and CDR2 FQNEAQ. V was pared by 1 base and J by 6 bases, with 16 bases of the junction left unmatched. CDR3 loop: CASSLGVGVGLAGLNEQFF. For the CDR3, the DNA is TGTGCCAGCAGCTTAGGGGTCGGTGTGGGCCTAGCGGGACTCAATGAGCAGTTCTTC.

The rearrangement links TRBV5-1 to TRBJ2-5, with D unclear. The CDR3 loop spans 15 amino acids. Germline assignment: CDR1 SGHRS and CDR2 YFSETQ. Trimming pared 0 bases from V and 3 bases from J, leaving 12 bases between. The CDR3 protein is CASSLAVAGEETQYF. The CDR3 DNA reads as TGCGCCAGCAGCTTGGCCGTTGCAGGAGAAGAGACCCAGTACTTC.

The chain carries TRBV20-1 and TRBJ1-5, with D possibly TRBD1 on 6 matching bases. The CDR3 loop spans 16 amino acids. CDR1 and CDR2 from the germline V gene are DFQATT and SNEGSKA (reference sequence). Between the trimmed V and J ends, which lost 3 bases and 0 bases, there was a span of 15 bases. CDR3 residues: CSASIQGTYSNQPQHF. The DNA for the CDR3 is TGCAGTGCTAGTATACAGGGAACATATAGCAATCAGCCCCAGCATTTT.

The chain employs TRBV2 and TRBJ2-7, with D perhaps TRBD2 (5 bases). Germline V lookup: CDR1 SNHLY, CDR2 FYNNEI. V lost 4 bases and J lost 5, with 12 bases in between. The CDR3 has 13 amino acids. The CDR3 DNA reads TGTGCCAGCAGTGCTCTAGGGAGAAACGAGCAGTACTTC. Amino acids: CASSALGRNEQYF.

A word on this clone: An end of the junction does not agree with germline; a read error may underlie this. The genes are TRBV6-1 and TRBJ1-2; no firm D call. The CDR3 has 14 residues. Germline CDR1 MNHNS, CDR2 SASEGT. Here the CDR3 reads CANSEVRTVYGYTF. CDR3 DNA: TGTGCCAACAGTGAAGTAAGGACTGTCTATGGCTACACCTTC.

This chain joins TRBV5-1 and TRBJ1-1; D is unresolved. The CDR3 is 15 amino acids. The germline V gene encodes CDR1 SGHRS and CDR2 YFSETQ. V shed 4 bases and J shed 0 bases, with 13 bases lying between them. The CDR3 sequence: CASSPQAGMNTEAFF. In DNA form, the CDR3 reads TGCGCCAGCAGCCCCCAGGCGGGAATGAACACTGAAGCTTTCTTT.

The chain carries TRBV5-4 and TRBJ2-2, with D tentatively TRBD1 (5 bases). Germline V gene data show CDR1 as SGHNT and CDR2 as YYREEE (reference sequence). V was trimmed by 1 base and J by 5 bases, leaving 6 bases between them. The CDR3 totals 13 residues. CDR3 region: CASSLQGTGELFF. The CDR3 DNA reads TGTGCCAGCAGCTTGCAGGGAACCGGGGAGCTGTTTTTT.

The chain couples TRBV10-3 to TRBJ1-1; D is unclear. Trimming shortened V by 8 bases and J by 0 bases, and 10 bases separated the two germline ends. This CDR3 contains 13 residues. Germline V gives CDR1 ENHRY, CDR2 SYGVKD. The CDR3 nucleotides are TGTGCCATCGCCGCCGGGTTGAACACTGAAGCTTTCTTT. It specifies CAIAAGLNTEAFF.

This chain uses TRBV18 with TRBJ2-1; D tentatively fits TRBD1 or TRBD2 (5 bases each). The V end lost 8 bases, the J end lost 3 bases, and 17 bases lay between the germline ends. Looked up from germline, CDR1 is KGHSH and CDR2 is LQKENI. The CDR3 totals 15 residues. CDR3 amino acids: CASVPRDEGYNEQFF. The CDR3 nucleotides are TGTGCCAGCGTCCCCAGGGATGAGGGCTACAATGAGCAGTTCTTC.